A single sample is the source of the 10 T cell receptor beta chains below, sequenced in a study of T-cell memory formation after mild COVID-19. TCRdb fed the 5' RACE reads into MiXCR, producing one record per CDR3 protein. The sample includes around 250,000 distinct CDR3 sequences, roughly 17% of them seen just once. Sequencing was done on a sample of PBMCs or a T cell subset sorted from them (not recorded which). The receptors here all came from a man aged 18-30 years who had mild COVID-19 (a few samples of this study predate the infection). Cell type and time point are not known.

This clonotype came up a few times. The rearrangement joins TRBV27 to TRBJ2-1; D is uncertain. CDR3 length: 15 residues. The germline gives CDR1 MNHEY, CDR2 SMNVEV (reference sequence). V shed 4 bases and J shed 3 bases, with 13 bases lying between them. This CDR3 reads CASSYWARGYNEQFF. The CDR3 nucleotides are TGTGCCAGCAGTTACTGGGCCCGAGGCTACAATGAGCAGTTCTTC.

This clonotype was recorded a few times. The chain combines TRBV4-2 with TRBJ2-7; TRBD1 agrees at 10 bases. Trimming at V came to 1 base and at J to 2 bases, leaving 2 bases not matched to a gene. Germline lookup yields CDR1 LGHNA and CDR2 YNFKEQ. The CDR3 covers 15 residues. The CDR3 DNA sequence: TGTGCCAGCAGCCAAGGGACAGGGGGGCCCTACGAGCAGTACTTC. Translating it yields CASSQGTGGPYEQYF.

In this sample, this clonotype turned up many times. The rearrangement joins TRBV6-2 or TRBV6-3 to TRBJ2-7, with D possibly being TRBD2 (5 bases). Germline lookup yields CDR1 MNHEY and CDR2 SVGEGT. This CDR3 contains 12 residues. Trimming took 5 bases from V and 2 from J, leaving 7 bases between them. The CDR3 is CASSPGTYEQYF. As DNA, the CDR3 is TGTGCCAGCAGTCCCGGGACCTACGAGCAGTACTTC.

This clonotype came up a few times. This chain connects TRBV6-6 to TRBJ2-1; TRBD2 agrees at 11 bases. The trim removed 6 bases at V and 9 bases at J, leaving 13 bases unmatched. CDR3 length equals 16 residues. The germline gives CDR1 MNHNY, CDR2 SVGAGI (reference sequence). The DNA for the CDR3 is TGTGCCAGCAGCCACCCCGGGACTAGCGGACAATTTGAGCAGTTCTTC. It encodes CASSHPGTSGQFEQFF.

This clonotype was recorded a few times. The CDR3 region has the DNA TGCGCCAGCAGCTTGGAGGGACAGGGAGACGAGCAGTACTTC. It encodes CASSLEGQGDEQYF. This chain links TRBV5-1 with TRBJ2-7, with TRBD1 matching 9 bases. The CDR3 totals 14 residues. Looked up from germline, CDR1 is SGHRS and CDR2 is YFSETQ. Trimming cost V 0 bases and J 5 bases; bases outside gene matches: 3.

This clonotype was recorded many times. CDR3 in DNA: TGTGCCAGCAGTCTATCTGGGGCCAACGTCCTGACTTTC. Translated: CASSLSGANVLTF. J is TRBJ2-6 and V is TRBV12-3 or TRBV12-4, with D uncertain. Trimming took off 5 bases at V and 1 base at J, with 3 bases between the two ends. This CDR3 has 13 amino acids.

This clonotype has a handful of counts. The chain recombines TRBV7-2 with TRBJ2-5, with D perhaps being TRBD1 or TRBD2 (5 bases each). Between the trimmed V and J ends, which lost 4 bases and 2 bases, there was a span of 14 bases. In germline, CDR1 is SGHTA, CDR2 FQGNSA. CDR3 size: 15 residues. CDR3 nucleotides: TGTGCCAGCAGCTGGGGTCCGGGGCTACAAGAGACCCAGTACTTC. Its protein product is CASSWGPGLQETQYF.

The genes are TRBV5-4 and TRBJ2-7, with TRBD2 as a possible D gene (7 bases). Trimming pared 4 bases from V and 0 bases from J, leaving 14 bases between. From germline, CDR1 is SGHNT and CDR2 YYREEE (reference sequence). There are 15 residues in the CDR3. The CDR3 loop is CASSPLGGLSYEQYF. Written as DNA, the CDR3 is TGTGCCAGCAGCCCTCTGGGGGGGCTCTCCTACGAGCAGTACTTC.

This clonotype was seen more than once but under ten times. V gene TRBV9 combines with J gene TRBJ2-3; D could derive from TRBD1 or TRBD2 (6 bases each). Trimming took off 2 bases at V and 4 bases at J, with 14 bases between the two ends. Germline-derived CDR1 and CDR2 are SGDLS and YYNGEE. The length of the CDR3 is 15 residues. The CDR3 protein is CASSVGGLRADTQYF. CDR3 nucleotides: TGTGCCAGCAGCGTGGGGGGCCTCCGGGCAGATACGCAGTATTTT.

This clonotype was counted only a few times. The chain employs TRBV2 and TRBJ2-3; no definite D call. This CDR3 comprises 16 residues. Germline values: CDR1 SNHLY, CDR2 FYNNEI. V dropped 5 bases and J dropped 0 bases, with 15 bases sitting between them. As DNA, the CDR3 is TGTGCCAGCAGTCCGCGAGGCGGAGCTAGCACAGATACGCAGTATTTT. This sequence encodes CASSPRGGASTDTQYF.